This T cell receptor beta chain was found in a study of T cells in Graves' hyperthyroidism and ophthalmopathy. The table lists this clonotype with many counts. Its antigen is still unknown. Amplification targeted TCR beta CDR3 regions from RNA transcripts. Researchers ran a first-round RT-PCR on the TCR CDR3 using the HTBI primer set. MiXCR, applied by TCRdb to the multiplex PCR reads, yields one record per CDR3 protein. The repertoire holds more than 550,000 distinct CDR3 sequences, with nearly 45% as singletons. A patient was excluded if there was uncontrolled infection, other autoimmune disease, pregnancy or lactation. Regarding the study as a whole: Ophthalmopathy was told apart from stable hyperthyroidism by a 13 V-J model.

The sequenced sample consisted of peripheral blood or thyroid tissue (not recorded which). This clonotype was sampled from an adult man with Graves' disease, either hyperthyroidism or ophthalmopathy (not recorded which).

The DNA of the CDR3 is TGTGCCACCAGCAGAGATCGGACAGGGGAATGGAGTCCCCAGCATTTT. Translated, it gives CATSRDRTGEWSPQHF. This sequence joins TRBV15 and TRBJ1-5; the match to TRBD1 covers 9 bases. The CDR3 contains 16 residues. The germline V gene has CDR1 LNHNV and CDR2 YYDKDF (reference sequence). Unmatched junction bases numbered 10, after V lost 0 bases and J lost 10 bases.